The 25 T cell receptor beta chains listed next were all sequenced from one sample in a study of T cell responses to AZD1222 COVID-19 vaccine. Libraries were prepared by immunoSEQ multiplex PCR; TCRdb keeps only in-frame clonotypes and omits some of them. The sample carries approximately 150,000 clones, approximately 88% recorded once. This specimen consisted of peripheral blood, obtained on day 0 of MenACWY control vaccination. The receptors come from an adult in good health.

This clone was seen a handful of times. The genes are TRBV27 and TRBJ1-5; D is undetermined. Germline V gives CDR1 MNHEY, CDR2 SMNVEV (reference sequence). The CDR3 runs 16 residues. Deletions cut 5 bases from V and 1 base from J, with 15 bases between. The CDR3 here is CASSPGPGESNQPQHF. The CDR3 DNA sequence: TGTGCCAGCAGTCCTGGGCCTGGGGAAAGCAATCAGCCCCAGCATTTT.

This sequence joins TRBV12-3 or TRBV12-4 and TRBJ2-7; no reliable D call. With 4 bases removed from V and 6 bases from J, the gap between germline ends came to 7 bases. The CDR3 covers 11 residues. In nucleotides, the CDR3 is TGTGCCAGCAGTTCGGTTTCCGAGCAGTACTTC. Encoded protein: CASSSVSEQYF.

In its sample, this clone was seen a few times. The chain carries TRBV4-1 and TRBJ2-5, with D unresolved. CDR1 is MGHRA and CDR2 is YSYEKL in the germline V gene. The CDR3 contains 11 residues. V was shortened by 1 base and J by 8 bases, with 5 bases between the two germline ends. The CDR3 loop reads CASSQGATQYF. In DNA form, the CDR3 reads TGCGCCAGCAGCCAAGGCGCAACCCAGTACTTC.

The J gene is TRBJ1-6, the V gene TRBV19, with 8 bases identical to TRBD1. The CDR3 is 15 residues long. With V trimmed by 9 bases and J by 0 bases, 4 bases remained unmatched. In germline, CDR1 is LNHDA, CDR2 SQIVND (reference sequence). The chain's CDR3 is CASRGLSSYNSPLHF. The DNA for the CDR3 is TGTGCCAGCAGGGGGCTCAGCTCCTATAATTCACCCCTCCACTTT.

This clone was recorded once. The CDR3 sequence: CASNLTGNEKLFF. CDR3 nucleotide sequence: TGCGCCAGCAACCTTACTGGTAATGAAAAACTGTTTTTT. The chain recombines TRBV4-1 with TRBJ1-4; D is ambiguous. The CDR3 sequence is 13 residues long. Trimming removed 7 bases from V and 4 bases from J, with 10 bases in between. Germline CDR1 MGHRA, CDR2 YSYEKL.

For the CDR3, the DNA is TGTGGGGCAGGGAGGCGCAATCAGCCCCAGCATTTT. Its protein is CGAGRRNQPQHF. The J gene is TRBJ1-5, the V gene TRBV6-5; a weak D match, TRBD1 (5 bases). CDR1 is MNHEY, CDR2 SVGAGI, per germline. The CDR3 runs to 12 residues.

This chain joins TRBV4-3 and TRBJ2-5; D tentatively fits TRBD1 or TRBD2 (5 bases each). The CDR3 extends over 16 amino acids. V was pared by 3 bases and J by 5 bases, with 19 bases between. Germline V gives CDR1 LGHNA, CDR2 YSLEER. The DNA of the CDR3 is TGCGCCAGCAGCCAGGGGACCGTTCATGGAGGCGAGACCCAGTACTTC. It translates to CASSQGTVHGGETQYF.

The CDR3 sequence: CASSSFGRNTGELFF. The CDR3 bases are TGTGCCAGCAGCTCCTTTGGGAGGAACACCGGGGAGCTGTTTTTT. The chain has TRBV28 and TRBJ2-2, with a tentative D call TRBD2 (5 bases). Deletions cut 6 bases from V and 1 base from J, with 12 bases between. The CDR3 has 15 amino acids. Germline V gives CDR1 MDHEN, CDR2 SYDVKM.

Notes on this clone: Within the sample, other DNA sequences also encode this same CDR3. The chain has TRBV6-5 and TRBJ1-2, with D perhaps TRBD1 (6 bases). Germline lookup yields CDR1 MNHEY and CDR2 SVGAGI. V shed 7 bases and J shed 6 bases, with 15 bases lying between them. The CDR3 length is 13 residues. The DNA for the CDR3 is TGTGCCAGCACTCCCCCAGGGGTTAATGGCTACACCTTC. Protein sequence: CASTPPGVNGYTF.

The chain is built from TRBV6-2 or TRBV6-3 and TRBJ1-2, with D possibly TRBD1 on 6 matching bases. Germline V lookup: CDR1 MNHEY, CDR2 SVGEGT. Trimming took off 0 bases at V and 4 bases at J, with 9 bases between the two ends. There are 14 residues in the CDR3. CDR3 sequence: CASSYSGQTYGYTF. In DNA form, the CDR3 reads TGTGCCAGCAGTTACTCCGGACAGACCTATGGCTACACCTTC.

CDR3 sequence reads: CSVARQLDTEAFF. CDR3 DNA: TGCAGCGTTGCTCGGCAGTTAGACACTGAAGCTTTCTTT. This chain uses TRBV29-1 with TRBJ1-1; D unclear. Per the germline V gene, CDR1 is SQVTM and CDR2 is ANQGSEA. Trimming removed 4 bases at V and 3 bases at J, with 12 bases between. The CDR3 totals 13 residues.

V gene TRBV7-9 combines with J gene TRBJ1-2; no reliable D call. There are 15 residues in the CDR3. Trimming shortened V by 7 bases and J by 1 base, and 16 bases separated the two germline ends. Germline CDR1 and CDR2: SEHNR and FQNEAQ (reference sequence). The CDR3 coding sequence is TGTGCCAGCACACCGACCCCGGAGTATAACTATGGCTACACCTTC. Its translation: CASTPTPEYNYGYTF. The variable domain in full, completed from reference TRBV7-9 and TRBJ1-2, reads DTGVSQNPRHKITKRGQNVTFRCDPISEHNRLYWYRQTLGQGPEFLTYFQNEAQLEKSRLLSDRFSAERPKGSFSTLEIQRTEQGDSAMYLCASTPTPEYNYGYTFGSGTRLTVV.

This chain connects TRBV7-2 to TRBJ1-4; D uncertain. V was cut by 5 bases and J by 3 bases, with 13 bases left in between. CDR3 length equals 15 residues. The germline V gene has CDR1 SGHTA and CDR2 FQGNSA. The CDR3 nucleotides are TGTGCCAGCAGCCCAATGGGGATTGCTAATGAAAAACTGTTTTTT. It is translated as CASSPMGIANEKLFF.

The chain recombines TRBV28 with TRBJ2-7; 8 bases agree with TRBD1. CDR1 MDHEN and CDR2 SYDVKM come from the germline V gene. The CDR3 sequence is 16 residues long. J was trimmed by 3 bases and V by 4 bases; bases with no gene match: 11. The CDR3 sequence: CASSSSSGTGVYEQYF. The CDR3 nucleotides are TGTGCCAGCAGTTCCTCTTCCGGGACAGGCGTCTACGAGCAGTACTTC.

The chain combines TRBV3-1 (or the pseudogene TRBV3-2) with TRBJ2-5; perhaps TRBD1 as D (6 bases). Trimming stripped 4 bases from V and 5 bases from J, with 14 bases between. Germline V lookup: CDR1 LGHDT, CDR2 YNNKEL (reference sequence). The CDR3 spans 14 residues. The CDR3: CASSRYRVRETQYF. DNA for the CDR3: TGTGCCAGCAGCCGATACAGGGTTAGGGAGACCCAGTACTTC.

The V and J genes are TRBV7-6 and TRBJ2-7; TRBD1 aligns across 9 bases. V lost 1 base and J lost 2; bases outside the gene matches: 3. The CDR3 length is 15 residues. Germline CDR1 SGHVS, CDR2 FNYEAQ. For the CDR3, the DNA is TGTGCCAGCAGCTTAGGGACAGGGGTACCCTACGAGCAGTACTTC. Protein sequence: CASSLGTGVPYEQYF.

The chain is built from TRBV5-1 and TRBJ2-5; D gene unclear. Germline loops: CDR1 SGHRS, CDR2 YFSETQ. V gave up 2 bases and J gave up 5 bases, with 13 bases separating them. The CDR3 totals 14 residues. CDR3 loop: CASSLEFSAETQYF. In nucleotides, the CDR3 is TGCGCCAGCAGCTTAGAGTTTTCAGCGGAGACCCAGTACTTC.

V usage is TRBV9 and J usage is TRBJ1-2; possibly TRBD1 for D (6 bases). The CDR3 extends over 12 amino acids. Germline V gene sequence: CDR1 SGDLS, CDR2 YYNGEE. V shed 0 bases and J shed 8 bases, with 8 bases lying between them. The CDR3 protein is CASSVARGGYTF. The CDR3 DNA reads TGTGCCAGCAGCGTAGCCAGGGGCGGCTACACCTTC. The whole variable domain, remainder taken from reference TRBV9 and TRBJ1-2, is DSGVTQTPKHLITATGQRVTLRCSPRSGDLSVYWYQQSLDQGLQFLIQYYNGEERAKGNILERFSAQQFPDLHSELNLSSLELGDSALYFCASSVARGGYTFGSGTRLTVV.

The rearrangement joins TRBV11-3 to TRBJ1-1, with D uncertain. From germline, CDR1 is SGHNT and CDR2 YENEEA. V was clipped by 1 base and J by 5 bases, with 23 bases between them. The CDR3 loop spans 18 amino acids. The CDR3, as DNA: TGTGCCAGCAGCTTAGGAGGCTCCAGGACCTATGTGGGGACTGAAGCTTTCTTT. Protein: CASSLGGSRTYVGTEAFF.

As DNA, the CDR3 is TGCAGCGTTGAAGGGTGGTATGGCTACACCTTC. This encodes CSVEGWYGYTF. The rearrangement uses TRBV29-1 and TRBJ1-2; no clear D. Deletions cut 1 base from V and 5 bases from J, with 5 bases between. CDR3 length: 11 residues. The germline gives CDR1 SQVTM, CDR2 ANQGSEA. The entire variable domain, with the rest obtained from reference TRBV29-1 and TRBJ1-2, is as follows: SAVISQKPSRDICQRGTSLTIQCQVDSQVTMMFWYRQQPGQSLTLIATANQGSEATYESGFVIDKFPISRPNLTFSTLTVSNMSPEDSSIYLCSVEGWYGYTFGSGTRLTVV.

To note about this clone: This CDR3 is also generated by other DNA sequences in the sample. V usage is TRBV20-1 and J usage is TRBJ1-2; perhaps TRBD1 as D (5 bases). The V end lost 0 bases, the J end lost 7 bases, and 6 bases lay between the germline ends. Germline V gives CDR1 DFQATT, CDR2 SNEGSKA (reference sequence). CDR3 length: 11 amino acids. CDR3 loop: CSAREGGGYTF. As DNA, the CDR3 is TGCAGTGCTAGAGAGGGGGGTGGCTACACCTTC.

The rearrangement joins TRBV7-9 to TRBJ1-2; unclear D gene. CDR3 length equals 12 residues. Germline values: CDR1 SEHNR, CDR2 FQNEAQ (reference sequence). Trimming shortened V by 5 bases and J by 5 bases, and 9 bases separated the two germline ends. DNA of the CDR3: TGTGCCAGCAGCGAGGTCATTTATGGCTACACCTTC. Amino acid sequence: CASSEVIYGYTF.

The rearrangement uses TRBV11-3 and TRBJ2-7; D assignment may be TRBD1 or TRBD2 (5 bases each). Trimming cost V 4 bases and J 2 bases, with 24 bases left between them. The V gene's germline CDR1 is SGHNT and CDR2 YENEEA. The CDR3 runs 18 residues. CDR3 DNA: TGTGCCAGCAGCTCGGGACCCGGTTTCCTGGTGCAGGCCTACGAGCAGTACTTC. Its protein is CASSSGPGFLVQAYEQYF. The whole variable domain, filled in from reference TRBV11-3 and TRBJ2-7, reads EAGVVQSPRYKIIEKKQPVAFWCNPISGHNTLYWYLQNLGQGPELLIRYENEEAVDDSQLPKDRFSAERLKGVDSTLKIQPAELGDSAVYLCASSSGPGFLVQAYEQYFGPGTRLTVT.

The V call is TRBV10-2, the J call TRBJ1-5; no reliable D call. V was pared by 3 bases and J by 3 bases, with 9 bases between. The CDR3 extends over 14 amino acids. Germline lookup yields CDR1 WSHSY and CDR2 SAAADI. The CDR3 bases are TGCGCCAGCAGTGAAGCCAGTCCCAATCAGCCCCAGCATTTT. It encodes CASSEASPNQPQHF.

V is TRBV18 and J is TRBJ2-2, with D maybe TRBD1 (6 bases). The CDR3 has 15 residues. Trimming stripped 4 bases from V and 1 base from J, with 10 bases between. The germline V gene has CDR1 KGHSH and CDR2 LQKENI. CDR3 loop: CASSLGQKNTGELFF. As DNA, the CDR3 is TGTGCCAGCTCACTCGGACAGAAGAACACCGGGGAGCTGTTTTTT.